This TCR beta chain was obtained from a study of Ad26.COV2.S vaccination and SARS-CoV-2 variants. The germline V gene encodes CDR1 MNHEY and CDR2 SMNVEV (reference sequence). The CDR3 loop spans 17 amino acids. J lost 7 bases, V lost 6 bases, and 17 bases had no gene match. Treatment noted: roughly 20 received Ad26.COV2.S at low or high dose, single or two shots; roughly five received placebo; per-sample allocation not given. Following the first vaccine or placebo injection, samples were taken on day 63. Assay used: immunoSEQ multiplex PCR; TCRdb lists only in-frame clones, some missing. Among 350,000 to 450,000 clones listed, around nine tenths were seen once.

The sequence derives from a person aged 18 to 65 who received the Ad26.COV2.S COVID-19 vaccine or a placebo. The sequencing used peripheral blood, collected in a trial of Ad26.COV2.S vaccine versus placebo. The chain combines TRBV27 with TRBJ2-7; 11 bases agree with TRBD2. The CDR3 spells CASRHGTSGSRPEEQYF. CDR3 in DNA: TGTGCCAGCAGACACGGGACTAGCGGAAGTCGACCGGAGGAGCAGTACTTC.